This TCR beta chain was profiled in a study of CD4 T cells in relation to SARS-CoV-2 and coronaviruses. Study overall: The restricting HLA molecule for shared crossreactive spike epitopes was mapped. Study-wide results and limits: In about 65% of donors, memory CD4+ clonotypes crossrecognized SARS-CoV-2 and at least one common cold coronavirus spike.

Turning to this clone: Antigen unknown.

Sequencing used immunoSEQ multiplex PCR; TCRdb keeps in-frame clones, though not all of them. This repertoire shows 25,000 to 30,000 clones, over 75% found once; its top ten account for approximately 14%. Unexposed donor CD4+ T cells date from about 2011-2018, before the COVID-19 pandemic. After about 11 days of culture, CD4+ T cells were isolated. Cells permitting, SARS-CoV-2 S/N and four cold-coronavirus spikes were tested on unexposed-donor CD4+ T cells. Cultures held two million PBMCs per well with roughly 10 IU/ml IL-2. The V gene lost 3 bases and the J gene lost 9 bases, with 13 bases spanning the gap. The CDR3 extends over 14 amino acids. CDR1 is SGHDT and CDR2 is YYEEEE in the germline V gene.

This chain links TRBV5-6 with TRBJ1-6; D is ambiguous. The receptor was isolated from a human donor in good health. Sequencing was done on a sample of CD4+ T cells from PBMCs, cultured in vitro. CDR3 region: CASSSQNGFSPLHF. The CDR3 nucleotides read TGTGCCAGCAGCTCGCAAAATGGATTTTCACCCCTCCACTTT.